This T cell receptor beta chain was captured by sequencing in a study of blood T cell repertoires in COVID-19. The overall study: Sources were T cells, B-cell-depleted T cells, or PBMCs; the material itself was cDNA or gDNA.

Residents of over 20 US areas, aged about 18 to 95 years, made up the participants. Participants had their cohort set by participant-reported clinical history. V lost 7 bases and J lost 2, with 18 bases in between. Germline V gene sequence: CDR1 MNHEY, CDR2 SVGAGI. The CDR3 is made up of 15 amino acids. Study processing details: Cell counts per sample came from amplifying reference gene primers. Clones were sequenced by immunoSEQ multiplex PCR, and TCRdb holds only the in-frame ones, with some missing. The D gene and trimming were derived from the DNA, and the V and J assignments and clone size from that table. The sample yields 300,000 to 400,000 clones, around 90% seen once.

The TCR originated in a man aged 55 to 70 who had recovered from COVID-19. The material sequenced was PBMCs or T cells enriched from blood (not recorded which). V gene TRBV6-5 combines with J gene TRBJ2-7, with D perhaps matching TRBD1 (6 bases). CDR3 DNA: TGTGCCAGCACCCCCTTCAGGGGACAAACCTACGAGCAGTACTTC. This sequence encodes CASTPFRGQTYEQYF.